One sample yielded the 19 T cell receptor beta chains listed below, sequenced in a study of cytomegalovirus exposure and HLA in healthy donors. TCRdb's table, derived via immunoSEQ multiplex PCR, lists solely in-frame clones and lacks some. The repertoire holds over 80,000 clones, around 85% seen once, with more than 20% in the top ten. The sequenced material came from PBMCs. Receptor source: a young man in good health and CMV-seropositive.

This clone turned up a few times. The chain recombines TRBV4-1 with TRBJ2-7; TRBD2 matches 10 bases. Trimming took 1 base from V and 5 from J; bases not matched to a gene: 14. The CDR3 is made up of 18 amino acids. The germline CDR1 and CDR2 sequences are MGHRA and YSYEKL. The CDR3 nucleotides read TGCGCCAGCAGCCAAGTATGGCTGGCTAGCGGGAGTTGGGACGAGCAGTACGTC. It encodes CASSQVWLASGSWDEQYV.

The gene calls are TRBV19 and TRBJ1-5, with TRBD1 matching 9 bases. Germline CDR1 and CDR2: LNHDA and SQIVND (reference sequence). The CDR3 consists of 13 residues. V lost 6 bases, J lost 7 bases, and 4 bases stayed unmatched. The CDR3, as DNA: TGTGCCAGTAGACCACAGGGGGCCCAGCCCCAGCATTTT. Translation: CASRPQGAQPQHF.

The chain uses TRBV9 and TRBJ2-2; the D is unclear. Germline loops: CDR1 SGDLS, CDR2 YYNGEE. Trimming removed 0 bases at V and 0 bases at J, with 12 bases between. This CDR3 has 17 residues. The DNA of the CDR3 is TGTGCCAGCAGCGTAGACGCAGTGGGCCCGAACACCGGGGAGCTGTTTTTT. Its translation: CASSVDAVGPNTGELFF.

This sequence joins TRBV30 and TRBJ2-3, with 8 bases lining up with TRBD2. CDR3 length: 16 amino acids. V shed 1 base, J shed 4 bases, and the junction held 10 bases outside the gene matches. CDR1 and CDR2 from the germline V gene are GTSNPN and SVGIG (reference sequence). CDR3 in DNA: TGTGCCTGGAGTGGGGGGGCTAGCGGGCGGGCAGATACGCAGTATTTT. It yields the protein CAWSGGASGRADTQYF.

The CDR3 DNA reads TGTGCCAGCTCACCACCGATAGCAGCCATGAACACTGAAGCTTTCTTT. Translation: CASSPPIAAMNTEAFF. The chain carries TRBV18 and TRBJ1-1; no clear D. V was pared by 0 bases and J by 0 bases, with 11 bases between. The CDR3 contains 16 residues. The germline V gene has CDR1 KGHSH and CDR2 LQKENI.

This clone was recorded a few times. The J gene is TRBJ2-7, the V gene TRBV27, with D hard to call. The CDR3 sequence is 13 residues long. CDR1 MNHEY and CDR2 SMNVEV come from the germline V gene (reference sequence). Trimming removed 5 bases at V and 6 bases at J, with 14 bases between. The CDR3 nucleotides read TGTGCCAGCAGTGTATATAGCCGTCGCGAGCAGTACTTC. Translated, it gives CASSVYSRREQYF.

This sequence joins TRBV5-6 and TRBJ2-1; 7 bases line up with TRBD2. Germline assignment: CDR1 SGHDT and CDR2 YYEEEE. The ends lost 3 bases at V and 7 bases at J; junction bases unmatched: 4. The CDR3 runs 13 residues. The DNA for the CDR3 is TGTGCCAGCAGCTCCCTCGGGGGGAATGAGCAGTTCTTC. Protein: CASSSLGGNEQFF.

The V and J genes are TRBV5-1 and TRBJ1-1, with D possibly TRBD1 on 5 matching bases. Trimming took off 1 base at V and 4 bases at J, with 8 bases between the two ends. Per germline, CDR1 SGHRS and CDR2 YFSETQ. The CDR3 is 13 amino acids. This chain's CDR3 is CASSLSGITEAFF. The CDR3 DNA reads TGCGCCAGCAGCTTGTCAGGGATCACTGAAGCTTTCTTT.

This chain joins TRBV5-8 and TRBJ1-2; 10 nucleotides match TRBD1. The CDR3 covers 14 residues. From germline, CDR1 is SGHTS and CDR2 YDEGEE. The V and J ends lost 4 bases and 7 bases, in that order; junction bases with no gene match: 7. For the CDR3, the DNA is TGTGCCAGCAGCGACAGGGGGCATACCTTTGGCTACACCTTC. Amino acid sequence: CASSDRGHTFGYTF. The full variable domain, its missing parts supplied by reference TRBV5-8 and TRBJ1-2, is EAGVTQSPTHLIKTRGQQATLRCSPISGHTSVYWYQQALGLGLQFLLWYDEGEERNRGNFPPRFSGRQFPNYSSELNVNALELEDSALYLCASSDRGHTFGYTFGSGTRLTVV.

The V call is TRBV7-8, the J call TRBJ2-5; D perhaps matches TRBD1 (6 bases). Looked up from germline, CDR1 is SGHVS and CDR2 is FQNEAQ. This CDR3 region has 14 residues. Trimming took 5 bases from V and 5 from J, leaving 15 bases between them. The CDR3 DNA sequence: TGTGCCAGCAGCACCCGGACAGATGGGGAGACCCAGTACTTC. It is translated as CASSTRTDGETQYF.

The rearrangement links TRBV18 to TRBJ1-5; unclear D gene. There are 14 residues in the CDR3. The germline V gene encodes CDR1 KGHSH and CDR2 LQKENI. V was clipped by 6 bases and J by 0 bases, with 9 bases between them. CDR3 coding DNA: TGTGCCAGCTCCCCATTTATTAGCAATCAGCCCCAGCATTTT. This sequence encodes CASSPFISNQPQHF.

This clone came up once. V is TRBV18 and J is TRBJ2-2; 12 positions agree with TRBD2. J lost 0 bases, V lost 3 bases, and 2 bases had no gene match. Germline CDR1 is KGHSH and CDR2 is LQKENI. This CDR3 spans 17 amino acids. CDR3 sequence reads: CASSPLAGGPNTGELFF. The CDR3 bases are TGTGCCAGCTCACCTCTAGCGGGAGGGCCGAACACCGGGGAGCTGTTTTTT.

The J gene is TRBJ2-1, the V gene TRBV9; 7 positions agree with TRBD2. The CDR3 extends over 13 amino acids. From germline, CDR1 is SGDLS and CDR2 YYNGEE. V was clipped by 7 bases and J by 2 bases; unmatched bases: 3. CDR3 in DNA: TGTGCCAGCTCTAGCGGTACCTACAATGAGCAGTTCTTC. Its translation is CASSSGTYNEQFF.

V usage is TRBV28 and J usage is TRBJ2-1; weak D call: TRBD2 (5 bases). Germline V gene sequence: CDR1 MDHEN, CDR2 SYDVKM. This CDR3 contains 15 residues. V shed 3 bases and J shed 4 bases, with 13 bases lying between them. The DNA of the CDR3 is TGTGCCAGCAGTTTCGGGGTCCCAATGTACAATGAGCAGTTCTTC. It codes for CASSFGVPMYNEQFF.

This clone has just one count. V usage is TRBV16 and J usage is TRBJ2-3; TRBD1 matches 7 bases. Germline V lookup: CDR1 KGHSY, CDR2 FQNENV. The junction had 3 bases not matched to a gene; V was cut back by 3 bases and J by 0 bases. CDR3 size: 15 residues. Written as DNA, the CDR3 is TGTGCCAGCAGCCAGACAGGGTTCAGCACAGATACGCAGTATTTT. As protein: CASSQTGFSTDTQYF.

V is TRBV5-1 and J is TRBJ2-7; 8 nucleotides align to TRBD1. This CDR3 comprises 17 residues. Germline CDR1 is SGHRS and CDR2 is YFSETQ. V lost 6 bases, J lost 0 bases, and 14 bases stayed unmatched. CDR3 sequence reads: CASMYGAGGSFSYEQYF. The CDR3 DNA sequence: TGCGCCAGCATGTACGGAGCAGGGGGCTCCTTCTCCTACGAGCAGTACTTC.

Comment on this clone: The sample carries other DNA sequences with the same CDR3. The V call is TRBV27, the J call TRBJ1-2; D gene unclear. The CDR3 is 13 residues long. V shed 9 bases and J shed 1 base, with 12 bases lying between them. CDR1 and CDR2 from the germline V gene are MNHEY and SMNVEV (reference sequence). CDR3 nucleotides: TGTGCCAGTAGCGACCAGCGTAACTATGGCTACACCTTC. Translation gives CASSDQRNYGYTF.

The rearrangement uses TRBV28 and TRBJ2-2; D is undetermined. The germline V and J ends were trimmed by 3 bases and 4 bases, with 9 bases remaining between them. The germline V gene encodes CDR1 MDHEN and CDR2 SYDVKM. The CDR3 loop spans 14 amino acids. CDR3 residues: CASSLAPPTGELFF. CDR3 DNA sequence: TGTGCCAGCAGTTTGGCCCCCCCCACCGGGGAGCTGTTTTTT.

J is TRBJ2-3 and V is TRBV2, with D possibly being TRBD2 (6 bases). The V gene lost 6 bases and the J gene lost 0 bases, with 22 bases spanning the gap. CDR3 length: 18 amino acids. Germline V gene sequence: CDR1 SNHLY, CDR2 FYNNEI. CDR3 residues: CASRTNILSEGSTDTQYF. The CDR3 DNA reads TGTGCCAGCAGGACTAATATTTTATCGGAGGGTAGCACAGATACGCAGTATTTT.